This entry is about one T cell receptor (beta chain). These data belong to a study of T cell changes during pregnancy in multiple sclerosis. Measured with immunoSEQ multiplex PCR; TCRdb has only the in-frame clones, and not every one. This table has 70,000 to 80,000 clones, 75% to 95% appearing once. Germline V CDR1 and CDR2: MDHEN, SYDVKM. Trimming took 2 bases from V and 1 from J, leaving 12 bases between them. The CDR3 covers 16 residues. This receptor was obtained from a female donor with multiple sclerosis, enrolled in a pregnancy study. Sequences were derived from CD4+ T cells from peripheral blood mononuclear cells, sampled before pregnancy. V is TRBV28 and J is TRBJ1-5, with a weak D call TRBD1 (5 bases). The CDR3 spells CASSLITGESNQPQHF. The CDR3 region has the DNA TGTGCCAGCAGTTTAATTACAGGCGAGAGCAATCAGCCCCAGCATTTT.